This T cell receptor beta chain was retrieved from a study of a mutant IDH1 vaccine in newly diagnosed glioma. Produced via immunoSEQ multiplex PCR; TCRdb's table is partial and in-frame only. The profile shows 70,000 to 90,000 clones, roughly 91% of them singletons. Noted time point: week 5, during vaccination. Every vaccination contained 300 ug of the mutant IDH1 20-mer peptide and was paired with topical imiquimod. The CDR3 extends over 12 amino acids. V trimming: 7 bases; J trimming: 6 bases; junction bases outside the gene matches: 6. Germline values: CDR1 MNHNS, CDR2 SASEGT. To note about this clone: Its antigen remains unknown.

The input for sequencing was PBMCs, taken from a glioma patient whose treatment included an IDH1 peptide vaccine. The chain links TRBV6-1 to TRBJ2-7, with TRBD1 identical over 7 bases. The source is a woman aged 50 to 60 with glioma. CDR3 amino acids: CASTRDSLEQYF. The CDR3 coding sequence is TGTGCCAGCACCCGGGACAGTCTCGAGCAGTACTTC.